What follows describes a single T cell receptor beta chain. Its antigen is undetermined. Sequencing was performed with immunoSEQ multiplex PCR; in TCRdb, only in-frame clones are kept and a portion is missing. The table records roughly 510,000 clones, 87% of them present only once. The sample originates from a study of Ad26.COV2.S vaccination and SARS-CoV-2 variants. V was clipped by 7 bases and J by 0 bases, with 9 bases between them. Germline CDR1 and CDR2: LNHDA and SQIVND (reference sequence). This CDR3 contains 14 residues. This sample's treatment: some 19 received Ad26.COV2.S at low or high dose, single or two shots; 5 received placebo; per-sample allocation not given. Sampling took place 63 days after the first vaccine or placebo injection. Study results and limitations: Assessments of TCR breadth and depth may have underestimated the total T cell responses. Similar non-spike TCR breadth was observed in recipients of vaccine and of placebo.

Here the sequenced sample was peripheral blood, taken in a trial of Ad26.COV2.S vaccine versus placebo. The V call is TRBV19, the J call TRBJ2-2; D remains ambiguous. The sequence came from a person between 18 and 65 years old who received the Ad26.COV2.S COVID-19 vaccine or a placebo. Here the CDR3 DNA reads TGTGCCAGTATTGGAATGCCGAACACCGGGGAGCTGTTTTTT. Translated, it gives CASIGMPNTGELFF.